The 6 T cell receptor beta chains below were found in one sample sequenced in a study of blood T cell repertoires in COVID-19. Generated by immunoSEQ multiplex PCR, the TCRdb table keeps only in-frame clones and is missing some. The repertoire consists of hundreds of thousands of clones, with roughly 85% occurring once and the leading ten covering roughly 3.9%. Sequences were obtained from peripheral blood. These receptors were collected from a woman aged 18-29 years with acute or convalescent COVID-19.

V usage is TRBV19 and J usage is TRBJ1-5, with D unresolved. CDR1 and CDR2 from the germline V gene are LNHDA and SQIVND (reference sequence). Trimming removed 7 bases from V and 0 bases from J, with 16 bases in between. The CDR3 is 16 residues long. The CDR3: CASISAHDYSNQPQHF. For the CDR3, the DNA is TGTGCCAGTATTAGTGCACACGACTATAGCAATCAGCCCCAGCATTTT. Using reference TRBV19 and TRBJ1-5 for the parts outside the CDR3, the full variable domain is DGGITQSPKYLFRKEGQNVTLSCEQNLNHDAMYWYRQDPGQGLRLIYYSQIVNDFQKGDIAEGYSVSREKKESFPLTVTSAQKNPTAFYLCASISAHDYSNQPQHFGDGTRLSIL.

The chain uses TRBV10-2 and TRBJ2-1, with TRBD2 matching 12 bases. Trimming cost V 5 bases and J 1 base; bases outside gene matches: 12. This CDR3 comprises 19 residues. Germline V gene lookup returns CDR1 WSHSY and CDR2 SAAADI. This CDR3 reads CASSWPLAGGQKSYNEQFF. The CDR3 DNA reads TGCGCCAGCAGTTGGCCACTAGCGGGGGGCCAGAAGTCCTACAATGAGCAGTTCTTC.

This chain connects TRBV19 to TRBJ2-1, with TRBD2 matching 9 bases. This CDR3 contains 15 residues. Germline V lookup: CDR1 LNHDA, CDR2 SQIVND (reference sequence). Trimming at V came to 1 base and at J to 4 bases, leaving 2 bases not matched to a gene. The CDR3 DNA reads TGTGCCAGTAGTATAGGACTAGCGGAATACAATGAGCAGTTCTTC. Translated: CASSIGLAEYNEQFF.

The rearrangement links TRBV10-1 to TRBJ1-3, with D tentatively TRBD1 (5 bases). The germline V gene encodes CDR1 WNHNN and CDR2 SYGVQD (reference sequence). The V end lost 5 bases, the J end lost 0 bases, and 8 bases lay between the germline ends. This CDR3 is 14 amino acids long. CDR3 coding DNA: TGCGCCAGCAGTCCAGGGTACTCTGGAAACACCATATATTTT. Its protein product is CASSPGYSGNTIYF.

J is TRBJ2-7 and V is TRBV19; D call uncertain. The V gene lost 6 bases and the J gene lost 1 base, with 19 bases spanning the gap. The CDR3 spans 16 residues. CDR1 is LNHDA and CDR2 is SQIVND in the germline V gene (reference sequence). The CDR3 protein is CASSGGQAYESYEQYF. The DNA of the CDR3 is TGTGCCAGTAGCGGTGGTCAGGCATATGAGTCCTACGAGCAGTACTTC.

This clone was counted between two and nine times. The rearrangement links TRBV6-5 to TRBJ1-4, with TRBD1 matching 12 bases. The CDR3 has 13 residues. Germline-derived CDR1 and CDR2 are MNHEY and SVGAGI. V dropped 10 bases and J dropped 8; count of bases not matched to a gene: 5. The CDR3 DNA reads TGTGCCACGGGACAGGGGGCAGGGGAAAAACTGTTTTTT. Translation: CATGQGAGEKLFF.